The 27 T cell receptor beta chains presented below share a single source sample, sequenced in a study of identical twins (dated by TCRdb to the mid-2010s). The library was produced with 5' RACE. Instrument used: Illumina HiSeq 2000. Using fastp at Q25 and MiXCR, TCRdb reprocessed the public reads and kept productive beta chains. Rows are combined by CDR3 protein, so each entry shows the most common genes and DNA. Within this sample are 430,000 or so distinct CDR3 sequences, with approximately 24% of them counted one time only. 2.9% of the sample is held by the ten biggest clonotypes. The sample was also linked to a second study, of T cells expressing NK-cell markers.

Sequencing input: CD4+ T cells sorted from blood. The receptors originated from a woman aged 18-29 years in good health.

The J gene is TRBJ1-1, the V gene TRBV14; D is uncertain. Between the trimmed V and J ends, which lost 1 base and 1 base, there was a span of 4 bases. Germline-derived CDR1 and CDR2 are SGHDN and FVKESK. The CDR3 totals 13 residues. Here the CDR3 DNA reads TGTGCCAGCAGCCAAGGCCGGAACACTGAAGCTTTCTTT. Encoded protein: CASSQGRNTEAFF.

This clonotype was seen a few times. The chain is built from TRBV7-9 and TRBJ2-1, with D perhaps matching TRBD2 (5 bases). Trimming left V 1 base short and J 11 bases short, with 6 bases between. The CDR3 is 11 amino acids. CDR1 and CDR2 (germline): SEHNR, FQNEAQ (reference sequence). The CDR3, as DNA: TGTGCCAGCAGCTTAGGGGAGAAGCAGTTCTTC. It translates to CASSLGEKQFF.

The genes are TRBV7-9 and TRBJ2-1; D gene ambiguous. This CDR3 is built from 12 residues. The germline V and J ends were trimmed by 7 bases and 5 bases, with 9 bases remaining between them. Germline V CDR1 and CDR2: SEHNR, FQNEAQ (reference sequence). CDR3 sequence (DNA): TGTGCCAGCATCACAGACAACAATGAGCAGTTCTTC. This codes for CASITDNNEQFF. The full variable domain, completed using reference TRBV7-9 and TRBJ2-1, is DTGVSQNPRHKITKRGQNVTFRCDPISEHNRLYWYRQTLGQGPEFLTYFQNEAQLEKSRLLSDRFSAERPKGSFSTLEIQRTEQGDSAMYLCASITDNNEQFFGPGTRLTVL.

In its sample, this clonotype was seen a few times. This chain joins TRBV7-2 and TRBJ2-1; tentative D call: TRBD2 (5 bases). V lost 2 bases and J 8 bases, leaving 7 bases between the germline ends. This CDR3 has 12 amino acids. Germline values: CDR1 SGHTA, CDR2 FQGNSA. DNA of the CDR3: TGTGCCAGCAGCTTAAGACTATATGAGCAGTTCTTC. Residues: CASSLRLYEQFF.

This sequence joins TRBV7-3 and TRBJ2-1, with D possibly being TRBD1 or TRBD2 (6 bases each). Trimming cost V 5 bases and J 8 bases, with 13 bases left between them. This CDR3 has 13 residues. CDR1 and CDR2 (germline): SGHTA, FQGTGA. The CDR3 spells CASSRDRRDEQFF. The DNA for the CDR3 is TGTGCCAGCAGCCGTGACAGGAGGGATGAGCAGTTCTTC.

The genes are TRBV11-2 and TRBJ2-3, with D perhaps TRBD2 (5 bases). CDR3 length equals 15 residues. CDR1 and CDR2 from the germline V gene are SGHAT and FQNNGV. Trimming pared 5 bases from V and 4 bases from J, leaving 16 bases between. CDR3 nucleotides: TGTGCCAGCAGCCGAGGCGCTAGCACGGCAGATACGCAGTATTTT. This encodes CASSRGASTADTQYF.

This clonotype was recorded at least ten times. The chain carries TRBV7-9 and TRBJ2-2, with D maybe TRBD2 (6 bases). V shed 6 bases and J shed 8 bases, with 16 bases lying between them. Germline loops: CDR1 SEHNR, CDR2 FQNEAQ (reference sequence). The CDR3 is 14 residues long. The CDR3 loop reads CASSLSGGTGELFF. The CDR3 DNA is TGTGCCAGCAGTTTATCAGGCGGGACGGGGGAGCTGTTTTTT.

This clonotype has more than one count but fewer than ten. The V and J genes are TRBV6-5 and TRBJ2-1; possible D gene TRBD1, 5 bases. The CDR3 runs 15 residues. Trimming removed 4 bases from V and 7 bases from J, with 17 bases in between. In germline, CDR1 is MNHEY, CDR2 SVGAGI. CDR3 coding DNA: TGTGCCAGCAGTTCGCAGTTGAGCAGGGTAAATGAGCAGTTCTTC. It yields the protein CASSSQLSRVNEQFF.

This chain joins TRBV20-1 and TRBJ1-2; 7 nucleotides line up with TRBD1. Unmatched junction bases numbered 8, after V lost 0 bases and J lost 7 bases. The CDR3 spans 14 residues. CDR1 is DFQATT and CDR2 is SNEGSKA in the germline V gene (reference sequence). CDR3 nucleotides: TGCAGTGCTAGAGAGGCGCAGGGGGTTGGTGGCTACACCTTC. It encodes CSAREAQGVGGYTF.

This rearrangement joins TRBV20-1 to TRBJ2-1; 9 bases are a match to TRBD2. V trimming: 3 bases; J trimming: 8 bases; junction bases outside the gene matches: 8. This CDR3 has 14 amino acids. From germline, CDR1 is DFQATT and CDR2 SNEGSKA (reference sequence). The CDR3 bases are TGCAGTGCTAGGCGGCCTAGCGGGGCGGATGAGCAGTTCTTC. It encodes CSARRPSGADEQFF.

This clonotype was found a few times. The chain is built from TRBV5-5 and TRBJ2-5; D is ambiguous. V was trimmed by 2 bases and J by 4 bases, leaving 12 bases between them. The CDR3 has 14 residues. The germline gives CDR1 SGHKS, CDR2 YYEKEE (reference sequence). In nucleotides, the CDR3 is TGTGCCAGCAGCTTAGGACGGATTATAGAGACCCAGTACTTC. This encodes CASSLGRIIETQYF. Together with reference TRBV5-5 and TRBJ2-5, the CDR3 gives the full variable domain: DAGVTQSPTHLIKTRGQQVTLRCSPISGHKSVSWYQQVLGQGPQFIFQYYEKEERGRGNFPDRFSARQFPNYSSELNVNALLLGDSALYLCASSLGRIIETQYFGPGTRLLVL.

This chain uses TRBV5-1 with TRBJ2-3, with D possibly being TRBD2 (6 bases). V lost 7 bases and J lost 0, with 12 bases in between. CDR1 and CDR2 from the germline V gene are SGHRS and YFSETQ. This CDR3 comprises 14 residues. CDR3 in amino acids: CASAVAGSTDTQYF. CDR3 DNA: TGCGCCAGCGCCGTGGCGGGGAGCACAGATACGCAGTATTTT.

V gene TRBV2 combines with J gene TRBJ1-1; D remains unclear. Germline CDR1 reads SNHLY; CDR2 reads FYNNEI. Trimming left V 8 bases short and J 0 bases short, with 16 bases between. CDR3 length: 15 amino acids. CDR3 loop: CASHSLVSMNTEAFF. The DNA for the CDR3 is TGTGCCAGCCATAGCCTAGTCAGCATGAACACTGAAGCTTTCTTT.

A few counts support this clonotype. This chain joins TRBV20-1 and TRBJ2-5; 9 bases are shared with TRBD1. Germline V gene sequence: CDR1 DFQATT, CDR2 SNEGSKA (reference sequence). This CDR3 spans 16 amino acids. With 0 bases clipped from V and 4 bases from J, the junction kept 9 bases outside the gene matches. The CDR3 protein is CSARDQLGQGGETQYF. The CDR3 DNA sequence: TGCAGTGCTAGAGATCAGTTGGGACAGGGAGGAGAGACCCAGTACTTC.

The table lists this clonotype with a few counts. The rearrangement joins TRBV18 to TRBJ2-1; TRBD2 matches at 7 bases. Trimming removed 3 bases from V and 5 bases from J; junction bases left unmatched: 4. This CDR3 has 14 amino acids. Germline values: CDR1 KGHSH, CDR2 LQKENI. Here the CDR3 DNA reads TGTGCCAGCTCACCGGCGCTAGCGGACAATGAGCAGTTCTTC. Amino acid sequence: CASSPALADNEQFF.

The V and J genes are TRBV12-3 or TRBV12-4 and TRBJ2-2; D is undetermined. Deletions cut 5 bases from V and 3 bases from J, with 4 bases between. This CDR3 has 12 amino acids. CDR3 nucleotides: TGTGCCAGCAGTACAGACACCGGGGAGCTGTTTTTT. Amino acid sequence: CASSTDTGELFF.

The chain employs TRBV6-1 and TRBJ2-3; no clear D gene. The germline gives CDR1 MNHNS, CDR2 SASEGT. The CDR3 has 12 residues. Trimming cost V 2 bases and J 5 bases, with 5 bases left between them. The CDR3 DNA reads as TGTGCCAGCAGTGAAAACGAAGATACGCAGTATTTT. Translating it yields CASSENEDTQYF.

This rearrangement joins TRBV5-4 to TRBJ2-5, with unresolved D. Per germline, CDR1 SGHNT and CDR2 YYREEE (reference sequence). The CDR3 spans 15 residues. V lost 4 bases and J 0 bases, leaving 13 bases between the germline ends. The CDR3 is CASSPVARYQETQYF. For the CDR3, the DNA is TGTGCCAGCAGCCCCGTCGCGAGGTACCAAGAGACCCAGTACTTC.

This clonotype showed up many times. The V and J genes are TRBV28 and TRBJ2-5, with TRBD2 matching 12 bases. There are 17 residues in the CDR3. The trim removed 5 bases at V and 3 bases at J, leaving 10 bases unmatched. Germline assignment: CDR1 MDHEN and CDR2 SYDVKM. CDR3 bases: TGTGCCAGCAGTCTCACTAGCGGGAGGCCGGGGAAAGAGACCCAGTACTTC. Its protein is CASSLTSGRPGKETQYF.

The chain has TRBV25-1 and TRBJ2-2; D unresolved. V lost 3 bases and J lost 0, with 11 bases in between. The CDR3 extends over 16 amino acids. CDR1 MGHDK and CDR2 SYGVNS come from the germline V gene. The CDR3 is CASSDRRFANTGELFF. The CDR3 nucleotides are TGTGCCAGCAGTGACAGACGGTTCGCGAACACCGGGGAGCTGTTTTTT. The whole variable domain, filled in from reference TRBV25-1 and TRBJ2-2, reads EADIYQTPRYLVIGTGKKITLECSQTMGHDKMYWYQQDPGMELHLIHYSYGVNSTEKGDLSSESTVSRIRTEHFPLTLESARPSHTSQYLCASSDRRFANTGELFFGEGSRLTVL.

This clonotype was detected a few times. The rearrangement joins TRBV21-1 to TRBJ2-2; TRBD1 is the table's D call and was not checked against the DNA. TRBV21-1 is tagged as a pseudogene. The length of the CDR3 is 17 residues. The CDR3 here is CASSSTPRTGNTGELFF. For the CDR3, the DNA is TGTGCCAGCAGCTCGACTCCCAGGACAGGGAACACCGGGGAGCTGTTTTTT.

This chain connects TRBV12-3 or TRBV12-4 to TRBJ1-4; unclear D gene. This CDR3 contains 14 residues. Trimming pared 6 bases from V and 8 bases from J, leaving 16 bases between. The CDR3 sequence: CASSHSGWGEKLFF. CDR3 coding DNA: TGTGCCAGCAGCCACTCGGGGTGGGGAGAAAAACTGTTTTTT.

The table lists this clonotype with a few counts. Written as DNA, the CDR3 is TGCAGCGGGGCTAATACCAATGAGCAGTTCTTC. The encoded protein is CSGANTNEQFF. The rearrangement uses TRBV29-1 and TRBJ2-1; D gene unclear. Germline assignment: CDR1 SQVTM and CDR2 ANQGSEA. V was clipped by 7 bases and J by 6 bases, with 10 bases between them. The CDR3 is 11 residues long.

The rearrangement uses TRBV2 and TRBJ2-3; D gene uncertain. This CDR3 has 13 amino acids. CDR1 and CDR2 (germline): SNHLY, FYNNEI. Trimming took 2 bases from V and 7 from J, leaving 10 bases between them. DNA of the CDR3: TGTGCCAGCAGTGAAACACCCACGTATACGCAGTATTTT. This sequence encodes CASSETPTYTQYF. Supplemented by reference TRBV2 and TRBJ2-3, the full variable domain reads EPEVTQTPSHQVTQMGQEVILRCVPISNHLYFYWYRQILGQKVEFLVSFYNNEISEKSEIFDDQFSVERPDGSNFTLKIRSTKLEDSAMYFCASSETPTYTQYFGPGTRLTVL.

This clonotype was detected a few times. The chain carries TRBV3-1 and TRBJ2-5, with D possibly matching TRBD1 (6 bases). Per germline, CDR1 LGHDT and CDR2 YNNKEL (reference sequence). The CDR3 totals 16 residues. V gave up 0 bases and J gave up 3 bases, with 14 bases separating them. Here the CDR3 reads CASSQEGAGIEETQYF. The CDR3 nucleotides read TGTGCCAGCAGCCAAGAGGGGGCCGGTATCGAAGAGACCCAGTACTTC.

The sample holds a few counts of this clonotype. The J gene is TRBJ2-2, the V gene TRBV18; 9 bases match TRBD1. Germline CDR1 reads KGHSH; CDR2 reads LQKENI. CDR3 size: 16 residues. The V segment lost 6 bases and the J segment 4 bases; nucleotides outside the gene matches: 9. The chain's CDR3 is CASSLPGTGTTGELFF. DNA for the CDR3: TGTGCCAGCTCTTTACCCGGGACAGGGACCACCGGGGAGCTGTTTTTT.

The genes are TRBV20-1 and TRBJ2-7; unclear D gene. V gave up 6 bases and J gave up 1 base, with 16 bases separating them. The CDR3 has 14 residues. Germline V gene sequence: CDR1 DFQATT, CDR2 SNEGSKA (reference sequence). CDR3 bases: TGCAGTGCCTCTCCGGGCCCCGGATCCTACGAGCAGTACTTC. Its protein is CSASPGPGSYEQYF.